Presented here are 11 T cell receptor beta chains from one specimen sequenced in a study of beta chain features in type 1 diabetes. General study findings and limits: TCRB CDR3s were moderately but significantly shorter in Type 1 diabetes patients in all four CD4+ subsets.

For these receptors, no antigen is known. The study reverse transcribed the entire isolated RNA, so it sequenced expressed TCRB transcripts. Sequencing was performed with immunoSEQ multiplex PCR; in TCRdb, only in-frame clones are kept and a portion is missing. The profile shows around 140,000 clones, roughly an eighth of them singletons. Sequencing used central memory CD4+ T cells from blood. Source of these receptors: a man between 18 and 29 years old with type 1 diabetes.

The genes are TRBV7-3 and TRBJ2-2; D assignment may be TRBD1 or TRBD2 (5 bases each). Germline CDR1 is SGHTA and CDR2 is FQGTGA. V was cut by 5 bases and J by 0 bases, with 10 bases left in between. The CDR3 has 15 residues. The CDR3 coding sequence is TGTGCCAGCAGCCATGGGACGCCGAACACCGGGGAGCTGTTTTTT. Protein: CASSHGTPNTGELFF.

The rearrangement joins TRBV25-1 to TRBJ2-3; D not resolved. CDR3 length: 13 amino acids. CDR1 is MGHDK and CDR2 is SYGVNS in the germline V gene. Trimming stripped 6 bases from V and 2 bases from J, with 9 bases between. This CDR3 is CASSELPTDTQYF. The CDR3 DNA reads TGTGCCAGCAGCGAGCTCCCCACAGATACGCAGTATTTT.

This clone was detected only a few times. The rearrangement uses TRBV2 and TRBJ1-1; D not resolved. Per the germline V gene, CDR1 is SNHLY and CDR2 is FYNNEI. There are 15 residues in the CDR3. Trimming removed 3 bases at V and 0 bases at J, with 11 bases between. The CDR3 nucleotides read TGTGCCAGCAGTGAGTGGCAACCGATGAACACTGAAGCTTTCTTT. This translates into CASSEWQPMNTEAFF.

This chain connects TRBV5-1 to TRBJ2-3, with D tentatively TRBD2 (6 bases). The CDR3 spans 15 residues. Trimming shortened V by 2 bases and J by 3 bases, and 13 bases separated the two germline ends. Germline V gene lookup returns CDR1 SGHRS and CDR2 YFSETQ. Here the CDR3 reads CASSFAGSGTDTQYF. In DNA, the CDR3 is TGCGCCAGCAGCTTTGCGGGGAGTGGGACAGATACGCAGTATTTT.

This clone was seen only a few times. The CDR3 region has the DNA TGTGCCAGCAGACCCGGGACAGGGACCCTGAACTATGGCTACACCTTC. Protein product: CASRPGTGTLNYGYTF. This chain connects TRBV5-4 to TRBJ1-2, with 9 positions matching TRBD1. The CDR3 extends over 16 amino acids. The junction had 10 bases not matched to a gene; V was cut back by 5 bases and J by 2 bases. Germline lookup yields CDR1 SGHNT and CDR2 YYREEE (reference sequence).

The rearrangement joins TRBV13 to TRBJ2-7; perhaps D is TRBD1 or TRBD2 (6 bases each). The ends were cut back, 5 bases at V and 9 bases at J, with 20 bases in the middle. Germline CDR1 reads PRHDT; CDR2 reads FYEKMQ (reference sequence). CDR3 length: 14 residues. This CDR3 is CASSNGQIGGWQYF. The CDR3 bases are TGTGCCAGCAGCAACGGACAGATCGGGGGATGGCAGTACTTC.

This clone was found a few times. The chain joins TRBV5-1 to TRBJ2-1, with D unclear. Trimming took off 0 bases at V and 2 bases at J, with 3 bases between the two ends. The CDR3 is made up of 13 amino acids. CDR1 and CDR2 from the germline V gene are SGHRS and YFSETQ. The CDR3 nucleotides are TGCGCCAGCAGCTTGGACCCCTACAATGAGCAGTTCTTC. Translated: CASSLDPYNEQFF.

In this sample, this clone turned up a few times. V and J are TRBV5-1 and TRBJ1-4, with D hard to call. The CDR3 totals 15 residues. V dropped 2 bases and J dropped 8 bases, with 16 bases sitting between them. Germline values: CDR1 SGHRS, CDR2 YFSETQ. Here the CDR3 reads CASSFVGLREEKLFF. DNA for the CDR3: TGCGCCAGCAGCTTCGTAGGCCTTCGGGAGGAAAAACTGTTTTTT.

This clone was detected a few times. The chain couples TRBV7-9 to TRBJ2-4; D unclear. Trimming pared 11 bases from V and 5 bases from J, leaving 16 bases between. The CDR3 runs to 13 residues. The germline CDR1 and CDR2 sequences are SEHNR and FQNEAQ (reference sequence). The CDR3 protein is CAGEWKGENIQYF. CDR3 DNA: TGTGCCGGGGAATGGAAGGGCGAAAACATTCAGTACTTC.

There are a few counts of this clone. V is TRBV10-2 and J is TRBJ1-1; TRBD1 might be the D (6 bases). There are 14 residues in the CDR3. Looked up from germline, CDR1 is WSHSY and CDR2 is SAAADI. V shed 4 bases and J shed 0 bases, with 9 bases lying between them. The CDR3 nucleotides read TGCGCCAGCAGTGGACAGGCAATGAACACTGAAGCTTTCTTT. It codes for CASSGQAMNTEAFF.

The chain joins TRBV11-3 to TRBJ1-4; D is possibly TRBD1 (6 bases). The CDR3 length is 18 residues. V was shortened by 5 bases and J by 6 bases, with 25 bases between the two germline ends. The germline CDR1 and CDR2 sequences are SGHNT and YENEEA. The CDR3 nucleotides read TGTGCCAGCAGCCCCTTCGGGTATGGGGGCGGAGGCGATGAAAAACTGTTTTTT. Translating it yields CASSPFGYGGGGDEKLFF.